The T cell receptor beta chain described here comes from a study of blood T cell repertoires in COVID-19. For the study at large: Whether acute or convalescent, the COVID-19 samples came from the United States, Italy and Spain. Sources were T cells, B-cell-depleted T cells, or PBMCs; the material itself was cDNA or gDNA.

Authors' data handling: Amplification with reference gene primers provided the estimates of nucleated cell counts. Libraries were prepared by immunoSEQ multiplex PCR; TCRdb keeps only in-frame clonotypes and omits some of them. Clonal size and the V and J genes are those of that table, whereas D and trimming came from the DNA. The sample gives roughly 290,000 clones, roughly 91% of which show up once; roughly 0.8% is in the top ten. This CDR3 is built from 17 residues. V was pared by 6 bases and J by 1 base, with 22 bases between. Germline CDR1 reads SGHRS; CDR2 reads YFSETQ. Sequencing was performed on peripheral blood. The rearrangement uses TRBV5-1 and TRBJ1-1; maybe TRBD1 (5 bases). This receptor was obtained from a man aged 30 to 39 with acute or convalescent COVID-19. In DNA, the CDR3 is TGCGCCAGCACCCAGGGCAGGGTACCCACCCCGAACACTGAAGCTTTCTTT. Its protein product is CASTQGRVPTPNTEAFF.